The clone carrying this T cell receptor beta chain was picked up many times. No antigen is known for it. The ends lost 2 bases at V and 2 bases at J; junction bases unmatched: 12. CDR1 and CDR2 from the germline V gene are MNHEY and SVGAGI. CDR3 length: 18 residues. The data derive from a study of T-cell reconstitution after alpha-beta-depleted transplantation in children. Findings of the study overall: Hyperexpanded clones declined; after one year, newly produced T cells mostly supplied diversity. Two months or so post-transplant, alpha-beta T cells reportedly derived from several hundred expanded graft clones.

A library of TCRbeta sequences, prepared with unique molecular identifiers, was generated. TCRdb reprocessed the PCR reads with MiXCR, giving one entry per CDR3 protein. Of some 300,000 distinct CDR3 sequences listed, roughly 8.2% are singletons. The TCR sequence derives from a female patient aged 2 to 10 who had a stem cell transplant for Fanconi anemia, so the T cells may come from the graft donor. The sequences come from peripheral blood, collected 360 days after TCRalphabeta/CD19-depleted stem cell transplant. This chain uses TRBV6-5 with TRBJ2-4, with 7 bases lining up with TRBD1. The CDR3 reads CASSYPIPGQVPKNIQYF. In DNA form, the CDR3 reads TGTGCCAGCAGTTACCCGATCCCCGGACAGGTCCCCAAAAACATTCAGTACTTC.